This T cell receptor beta chain was captured in a study of shared clonotypes between healthy human individuals. Profiled with immunoSEQ multiplex PCR; TCRdb holds only in-frame clones, not every one. The profile shows roughly 1,100,000 clones, about 80% of them singletons. This clone was seen a few times. Sequences were obtained from memory CD4+ T cells sorted from blood. Documented subset: CD45RA-negative fraction. The TCR originated in a man between 18 and 35 years old in good health.

The CDR3 here is CASSEGSYEQYF. CDR3 nucleotide sequence: TGCGCCAGCAGTGAGGGCTCCTACGAGCAGTACTTC. The rearrangement uses TRBV10-1 and TRBJ2-7; no definite D call. V was trimmed by 2 bases and J by 0 bases, leaving 2 bases between them. CDR1 and CDR2 from the germline V gene are WNHNN and SYGVQD (reference sequence). The CDR3 is made up of 12 amino acids.